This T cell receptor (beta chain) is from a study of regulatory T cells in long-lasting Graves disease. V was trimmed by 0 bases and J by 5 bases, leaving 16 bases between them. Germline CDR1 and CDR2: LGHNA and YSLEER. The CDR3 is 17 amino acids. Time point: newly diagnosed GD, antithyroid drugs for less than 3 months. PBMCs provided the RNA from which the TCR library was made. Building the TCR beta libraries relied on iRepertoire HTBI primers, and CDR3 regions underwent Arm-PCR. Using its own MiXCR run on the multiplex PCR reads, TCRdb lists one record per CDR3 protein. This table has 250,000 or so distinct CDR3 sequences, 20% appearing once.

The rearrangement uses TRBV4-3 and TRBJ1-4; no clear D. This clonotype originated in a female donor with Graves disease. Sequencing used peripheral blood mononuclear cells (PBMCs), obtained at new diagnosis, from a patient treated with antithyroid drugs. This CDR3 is CASSQDWVARQNEKLFF. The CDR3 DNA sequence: TGCGCCAGCAGCCAAGATTGGGTCGCAAGGCAAAATGAAAAACTGTTTTTT.